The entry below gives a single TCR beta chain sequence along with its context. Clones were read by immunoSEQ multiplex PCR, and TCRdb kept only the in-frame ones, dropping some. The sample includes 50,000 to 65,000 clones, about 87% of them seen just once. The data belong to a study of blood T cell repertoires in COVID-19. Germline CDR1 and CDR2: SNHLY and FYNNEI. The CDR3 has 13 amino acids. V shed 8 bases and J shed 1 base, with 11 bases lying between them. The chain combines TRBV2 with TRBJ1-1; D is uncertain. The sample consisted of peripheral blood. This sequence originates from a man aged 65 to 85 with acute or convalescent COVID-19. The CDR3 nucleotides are TGTGCCAGCGAAACACAGCCGAACACTGAAGCTTTCTTT. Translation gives CASETQPNTEAFF.